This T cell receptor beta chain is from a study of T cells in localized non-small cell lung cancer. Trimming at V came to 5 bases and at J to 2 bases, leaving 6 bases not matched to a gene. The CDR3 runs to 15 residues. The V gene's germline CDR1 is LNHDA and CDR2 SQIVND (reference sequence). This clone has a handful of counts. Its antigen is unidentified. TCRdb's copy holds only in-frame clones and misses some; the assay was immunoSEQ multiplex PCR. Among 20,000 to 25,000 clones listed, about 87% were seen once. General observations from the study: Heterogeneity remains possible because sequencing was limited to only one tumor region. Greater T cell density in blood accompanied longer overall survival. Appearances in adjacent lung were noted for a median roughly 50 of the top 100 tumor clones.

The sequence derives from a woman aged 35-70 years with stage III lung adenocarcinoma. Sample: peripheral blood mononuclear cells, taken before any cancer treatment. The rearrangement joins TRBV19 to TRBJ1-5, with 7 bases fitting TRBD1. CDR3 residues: CASSFRQGGNQPQHF. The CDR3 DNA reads TGTGCCAGTAGTTTCAGACAGGGTGGCAATCAGCCCCAGCATTTT.